The clone carrying this T cell receptor beta chain was recorded only once. The sample originates from a study of control samples from healthy donors and cancer patients. Trimming removed 4 bases at V and 2 bases at J, with 14 bases between. The CDR3 totals 15 residues. Germline values: CDR1 MNHEY, CDR2 SVGAGI. Repertoires were generated with immunoSEQ multiplex PCR, while TCRdb's copy carries only in-frame clones and drops some. This table has 400,000 to 450,000 clones, approximately 92% appearing once. The sample was PBMCs. The chain has TRBV6-5 and TRBJ1-2; D perhaps matches TRBD1 (6 bases). The source of this sequence is a man in his forties with head and neck cancer. CDR3 sequence (DNA): TGTGCCAGCAGTTCACCCGGGACAAGCAACTATGGCTACACCTTC. This codes for CASSSPGTSNYGYTF.